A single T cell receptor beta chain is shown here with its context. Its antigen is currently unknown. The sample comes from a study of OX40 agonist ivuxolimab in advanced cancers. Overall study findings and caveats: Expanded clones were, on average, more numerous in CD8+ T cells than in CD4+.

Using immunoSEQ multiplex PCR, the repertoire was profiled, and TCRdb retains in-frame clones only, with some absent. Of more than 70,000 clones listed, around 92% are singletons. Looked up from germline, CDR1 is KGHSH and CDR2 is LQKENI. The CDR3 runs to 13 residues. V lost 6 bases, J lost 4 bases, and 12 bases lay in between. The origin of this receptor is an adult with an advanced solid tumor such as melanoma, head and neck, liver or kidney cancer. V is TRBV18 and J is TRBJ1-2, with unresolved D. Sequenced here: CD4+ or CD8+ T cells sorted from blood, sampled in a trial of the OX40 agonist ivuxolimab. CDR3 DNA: TGTGCCAGCTCCCTGGACGGATCCTATGGCTACACCTTC. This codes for CASSLDGSYGYTF. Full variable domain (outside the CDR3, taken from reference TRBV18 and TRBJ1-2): NAGVMQNPRHLVRRRGQEARLRCSPMKGHSHVYWYRQLPEEGLKFMVYLQKENIIDESGMPKERFSAEFPKEGPSILRIQQVVRGDSAAYFCASSLDGSYGYTFGSGTRLTVV.